This TCR beta chain was captured by sequencing in a study of neurological immune-mediated disorders. Many counts were recorded for this clonotype. MiXCR, applied by TCRdb to the 5' RACE reads, yields one record per CDR3 protein. This sample yields 30,000 to 45,000 distinct CDR3 sequences, of which around a tenth are seen a single time; 3% to 4.5% belongs to the top ten. Germline V lookup: CDR1 SGHRS, CDR2 YFSETQ. CDR3 length equals 13 residues. Deletions cut 2 bases from V and 0 bases from J, with 5 bases between. The sequencing input was CD4+ T cells from blood. The receptor comes from a woman aged 30 to 39 with HTLV-1-associated myelopathy (HAM/TSP). The chain links TRBV5-1 to TRBJ1-1; no reliable D call. The CDR3, as DNA: TGCGCCAGCAGCTTAAACCTGAACACTGAAGCTTTCTTT. The encoded protein is CASSLNLNTEAFF.